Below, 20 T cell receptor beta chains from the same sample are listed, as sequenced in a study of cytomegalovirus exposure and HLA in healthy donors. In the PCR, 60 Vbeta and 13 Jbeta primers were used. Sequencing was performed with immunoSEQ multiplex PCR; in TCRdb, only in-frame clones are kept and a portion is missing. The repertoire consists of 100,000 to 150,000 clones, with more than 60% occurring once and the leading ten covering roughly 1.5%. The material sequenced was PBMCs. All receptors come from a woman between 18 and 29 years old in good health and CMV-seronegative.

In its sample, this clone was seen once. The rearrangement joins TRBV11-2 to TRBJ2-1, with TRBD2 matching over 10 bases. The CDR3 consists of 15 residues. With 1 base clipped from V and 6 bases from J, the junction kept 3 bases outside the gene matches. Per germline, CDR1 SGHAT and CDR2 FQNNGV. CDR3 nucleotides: TGTGCCAGCAGCTTAGGGACTAGCGGACTCAATGAGCAGTTCTTC. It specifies CASSLGTSGLNEQFF. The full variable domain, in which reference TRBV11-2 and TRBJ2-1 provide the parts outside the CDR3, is EAGVAQSPRYKIIEKRQSVAFWCNPISGHATLYWYQQILGQGPKLLIQFQNNGVVDDSQLPKDRFSAERLKGVDSTLKIQPAKLEDSAVYLCASSLGTSGLNEQFFGPGTRLTVL.

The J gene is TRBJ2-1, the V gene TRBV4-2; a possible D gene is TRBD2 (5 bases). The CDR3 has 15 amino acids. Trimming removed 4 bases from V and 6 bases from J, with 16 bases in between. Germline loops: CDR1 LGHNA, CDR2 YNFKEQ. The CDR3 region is CASSLEALVGNEQFF. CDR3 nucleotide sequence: TGTGCCAGCAGCCTGGAGGCCCTAGTGGGCAATGAGCAGTTCTTC.

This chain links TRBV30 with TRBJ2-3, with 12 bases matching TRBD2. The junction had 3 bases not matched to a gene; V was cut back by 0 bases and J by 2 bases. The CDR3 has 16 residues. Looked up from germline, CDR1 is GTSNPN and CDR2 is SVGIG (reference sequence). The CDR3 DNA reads TGTGCCTGGAGTGTCCGGACTAGCGGGAACACAGATACGCAGTATTTT. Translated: CAWSVRTSGNTDTQYF.

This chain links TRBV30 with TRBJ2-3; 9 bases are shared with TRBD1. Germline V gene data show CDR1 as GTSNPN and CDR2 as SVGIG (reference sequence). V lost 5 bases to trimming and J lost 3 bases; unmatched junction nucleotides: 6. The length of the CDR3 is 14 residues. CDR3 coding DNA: TGTGCCTGGTCAAAGACAGGGGGGACAGATACGCAGTATTTT. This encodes CAWSKTGGTDTQYF.

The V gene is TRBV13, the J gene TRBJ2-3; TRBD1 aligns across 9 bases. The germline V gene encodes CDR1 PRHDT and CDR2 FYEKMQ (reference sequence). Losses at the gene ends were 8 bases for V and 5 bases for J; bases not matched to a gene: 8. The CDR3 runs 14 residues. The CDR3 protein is CASEETGGKDTQYF. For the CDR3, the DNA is TGTGCCAGCGAAGAGACAGGGGGAAAAGATACGCAGTATTTT.

In DNA form, the CDR3 reads TGTGCCAGCAGGGGACTAGCGGGAGGAACCGGGGAGCTGTTTTTT. Encoded protein: CASRGLAGGTGELFF. The rearrangement links TRBV6-5 to TRBJ2-2, with 15 nucleotides matching TRBD2. The J segment lost 5 bases and the V segment lost 6 bases, leaving 1 base of the junction unmatched. This CDR3 has 15 residues. The germline CDR1 and CDR2 sequences are MNHEY and SVGAGI.

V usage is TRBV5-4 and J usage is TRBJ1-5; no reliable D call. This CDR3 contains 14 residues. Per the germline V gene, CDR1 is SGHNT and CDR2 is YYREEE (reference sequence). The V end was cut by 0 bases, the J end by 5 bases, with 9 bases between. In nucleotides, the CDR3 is TGTGCCAGCAGCTTGGCCGGGAGGGATCAGCCCCAGCATTTT. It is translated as CASSLAGRDQPQHF.

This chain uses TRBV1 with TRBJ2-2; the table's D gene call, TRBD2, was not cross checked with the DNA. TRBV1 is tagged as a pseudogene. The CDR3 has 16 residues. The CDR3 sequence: CTSSQISGANTGELFF. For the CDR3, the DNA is TGCACCAGCAGCCAAATTAGCGGGGCGAACACCGGGGAGCTGTTTTTT.

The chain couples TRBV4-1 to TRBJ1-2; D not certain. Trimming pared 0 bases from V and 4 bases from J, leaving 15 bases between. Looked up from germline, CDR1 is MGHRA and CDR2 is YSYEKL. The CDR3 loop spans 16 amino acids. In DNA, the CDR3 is TGCGCCAGCAGCCAAGACTGGGAGGCATCGACCTATGGCTACACCTTC. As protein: CASSQDWEASTYGYTF.

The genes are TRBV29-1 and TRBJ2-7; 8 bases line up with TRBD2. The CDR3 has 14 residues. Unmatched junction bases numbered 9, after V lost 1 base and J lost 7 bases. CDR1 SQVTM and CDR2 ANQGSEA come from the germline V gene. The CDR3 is CSVEVPGGLREQYF. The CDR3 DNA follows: TGCAGCGTTGAAGTGCCGGGAGGGCTTCGGGAGCAGTACTTC.

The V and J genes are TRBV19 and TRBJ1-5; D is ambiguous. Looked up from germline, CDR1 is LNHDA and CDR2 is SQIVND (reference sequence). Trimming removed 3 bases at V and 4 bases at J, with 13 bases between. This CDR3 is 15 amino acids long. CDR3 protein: CASSISPGGNQPQHF. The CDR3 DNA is TGTGCCAGTAGTATCTCGCCTGGCGGGAATCAGCCCCAGCATTTT.

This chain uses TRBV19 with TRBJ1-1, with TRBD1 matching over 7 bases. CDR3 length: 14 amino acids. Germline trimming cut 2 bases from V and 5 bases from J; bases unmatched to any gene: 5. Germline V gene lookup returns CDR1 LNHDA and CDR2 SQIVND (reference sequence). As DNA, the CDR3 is TGTGCCAGTAGTATAAAGGGGGCGAATACTGAAGCTTTCTTT. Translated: CASSIKGANTEAFF.

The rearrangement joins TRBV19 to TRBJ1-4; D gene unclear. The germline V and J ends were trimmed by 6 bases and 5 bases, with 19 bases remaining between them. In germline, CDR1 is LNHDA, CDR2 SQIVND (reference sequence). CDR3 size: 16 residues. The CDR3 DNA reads TGTGCCAGTAGCCTCACCTTAGGCCAGGCGAATGAAAAACTGTTTTTT. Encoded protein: CASSLTLGQANEKLFF.

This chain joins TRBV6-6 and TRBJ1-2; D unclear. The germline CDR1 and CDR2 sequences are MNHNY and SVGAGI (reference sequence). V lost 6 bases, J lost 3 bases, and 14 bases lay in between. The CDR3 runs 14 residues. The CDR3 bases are TGTGCCAGCAGACGCGCAGGACTAGACTATGGCTACACCTTC. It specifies CASRRAGLDYGYTF.

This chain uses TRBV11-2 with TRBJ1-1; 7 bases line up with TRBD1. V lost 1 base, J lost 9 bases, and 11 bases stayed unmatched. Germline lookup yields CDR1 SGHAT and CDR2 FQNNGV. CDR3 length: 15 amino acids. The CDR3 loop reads CASSLGPMTGKKAFF. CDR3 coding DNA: TGTGCCAGCAGCTTAGGGCCCATGACAGGGAAAAAAGCTTTCTTT.

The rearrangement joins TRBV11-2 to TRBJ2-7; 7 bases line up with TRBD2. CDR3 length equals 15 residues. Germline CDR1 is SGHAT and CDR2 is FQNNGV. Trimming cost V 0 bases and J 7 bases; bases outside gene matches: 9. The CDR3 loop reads CASSLETSLSSEQYF. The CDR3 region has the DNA TGTGCCAGCAGCTTAGAGACTAGCCTCTCGTCAGAGCAGTACTTC.

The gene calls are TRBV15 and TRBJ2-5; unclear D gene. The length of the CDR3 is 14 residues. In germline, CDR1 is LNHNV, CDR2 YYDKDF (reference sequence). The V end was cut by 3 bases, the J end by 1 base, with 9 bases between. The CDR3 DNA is TGTGCCACCAGCAGTAGAGGTGGCCAAGAGACCCAGTACTTC. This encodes CATSSRGGQETQYF.

DNA for the CDR3: TGTGCCAGCAGCTTAGGGGGAGGCGAGCAGTACTTC. Protein sequence: CASSLGGGEQYF. The chain is built from TRBV11-2 and TRBJ2-7; TRBD2 might be the D (6 bases). The CDR3 loop spans 12 amino acids. The V end lost 1 base, the J end lost 6 bases, and 7 bases lay between the germline ends. Germline CDR1 is SGHAT and CDR2 is FQNNGV. The complete variable domain, with remaining parts taken from reference TRBV11-2 and TRBJ2-7, reads EAGVAQSPRYKIIEKRQSVAFWCNPISGHATLYWYQQILGQGPKLLIQFQNNGVVDDSQLPKDRFSAERLKGVDSTLKIQPAKLEDSAVYLCASSLGGGEQYFGPGTRLTVT.

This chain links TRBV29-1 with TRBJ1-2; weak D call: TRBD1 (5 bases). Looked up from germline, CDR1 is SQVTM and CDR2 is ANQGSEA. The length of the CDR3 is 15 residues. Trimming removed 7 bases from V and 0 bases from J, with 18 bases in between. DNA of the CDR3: TGCAGCGCCGGGAGGGGTAACAGAGCTAACTATGGCTACACCTTC. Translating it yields CSAGRGNRANYGYTF.

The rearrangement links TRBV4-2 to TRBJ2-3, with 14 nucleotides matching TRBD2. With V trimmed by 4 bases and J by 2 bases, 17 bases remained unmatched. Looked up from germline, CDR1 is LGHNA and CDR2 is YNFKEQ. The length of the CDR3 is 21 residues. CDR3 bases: TGTGCCAGCAGCCTAGACCTAGGGACTAGCGGGAGTATTATAAACACAGATACGCAGTATTTT. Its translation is CASSLDLGTSGSIINTDTQYF.